A selection of T cell receptor beta chains follows, all from one sample in a study of cytomegalovirus exposure and HLA in healthy donors. Assay: immunoSEQ multiplex PCR; the TCRdb copy retains only in-frame clones and omits some. The repertoire holds under 300,000 clones, with 80% to 90% as singletons. The specimen was PBMCs. Receptor source: a woman between 18 and 29 years old in good health and CMV-seronegative. CDR3s include the opening cysteine and the closing phenylalanine or tryptophan. The order of the fields is J gene, V gene, D gene, CDR3 length, clone size, CDR3 protein, CDR3 DNA. A D gene is named only where the DNA matches it firmly. Size values are once, few and many counts, or a class for expanded clones, and some rows have none.

TRBJ2-7,TRBV5-1,-,16,-,CASSLGPGLGAYEQYF,TGCGCCAGCAGCTTGGGGCCGGGACTGGGAGCCTACGAGCAGTACTTC
TRBJ1-2,TRBV28,TRBD1,15,-,CASSGDREANYGYTF,TGTGCCAGCAGCGGAGACAGGGAGGCTAACTATGGCTACACCTTC
TRBJ1-2,TRBV5-1,-,14,-,CAIRLGGEAGGYTF,TGCGCCATCCGGTTAGGGGGGGAAGCCGGCGGCTACACCTTC
TRBJ2-7,TRBV27,TRBD2,19,-,CASSSLGLAGDGGWHEQYF,TGTGCCAGCAGTTCCCTAGGACTAGCGGGAGATGGTGGTTGGCACGAGCAGTACTTC
TRBJ2-1,TRBV29-1,-,19,-,CSVEEGSQGTFWDYNEQFF,TGCAGCGTTGAAGAAGGAAGTCAGGGAACCTTCTGGGATTACAATGAGCAGTTCTTC
TRBJ1-1,TRBV30,-,13,once,CAWKRGRNTEAFF,TGTGCCTGGAAGAGGGGGAGGAACACTGAAGCTTTCTTT
TRBJ2-1,TRBV7-6,TRBD2,19,-,CASSQTGPSGGLLYNEQFF,TGTGCCAGCAGCCAAACAGGACCTAGCGGGGGCCTCCTATACAATGAGCAGTTCTTC
TRBJ2-7,TRBV28,-,13,-,CASSLTGNYEQYF,TGTGCCAGCAGTTTAACAGGGAACTACGAGCAGTACTTC
TRBJ1-4,TRBV29-1,TRBD1,15,-,CSAGTGMRTNEKLFF,TGCAGCGCTGGGACAGGGATGAGAACTAATGAAAAACTGTTTTTT
TRBJ1-5,TRBV7-7,-,14,-,CASSLVGGNQPQHF,TGTGCTAGCAGCTTAGTTGGTGGCAACCAGCCCCAGCATTTT
TRBJ1-4,TRBV4-1,TRBD1,16,-,CASSPVHGTGWEKLFF,TGCGCCAGCAGCCCCGTCCACGGGACAGGATGGGAAAAACTGTTTTTT
TRBJ1-2,TRBV18,-,14,few,CASSPGHPNYGYTF,TGTGCCAGCTCACCTGGCCATCCCAACTATGGCTACACCTTC
TRBJ2-1,TRBV29-1,-,14,-,CSVVLSRARYEQFF,TGCAGCGTCGTTTTGTCGAGGGCAAGGTATGAGCAGTTCTTC
TRBJ2-7,TRBV4-3,TRBD1,15,-,CASSQGDRAAYEQYF,TGCGCCAGCAGCCAAGGGGACAGGGCCGCCTACGAGCAGTACTTC
TRBJ2-2,TRBV9,TRBD1,17,once,CASSAGTGHSTTGELFF,TGTGCCAGCAGCGCGGGGACAGGGCATTCGACCACCGGGGAGCTGTTTTTT
TRBJ1-3,TRBV29-1,TRBD1,14,-,CSASTGLSGNTIYF,TGCAGCGCATCGACAGGGCTATCTGGAAACACCATATATTTT